This entry is about one TCR beta chain. CDR1 is SGHRS and CDR2 is YFSETQ in the germline V gene. V was cut by 1 base and J by 3 bases, with 14 bases left in between. The CDR3 totals 16 residues. This specimen belongs to a study of early T cells in non-severe SARS-CoV-2 infection. TCRdb itself ran the 5' RACE reads through MiXCR, one entry per CDR3 protein. Of roughly 51,000 distinct CDR3 sequences listed, 11% were seen once; the top ten hold about 9.4%. Sequenced: whole blood. This sequence joins TRBV5-1 and TRBJ2-1; the D gene is possibly TRBD2 (6 bases). The receptor was isolated from an adult who was a healthcare worker with PCR-confirmed SARS-CoV-2 infection or an uninfected control (not recorded which). For the CDR3, the DNA is TGCGCCAGCAGCTTGTCACGGATGGGGGGCTACAATGAGCAGTTCTTC. It yields the protein CASSLSRMGGYNEQFF.